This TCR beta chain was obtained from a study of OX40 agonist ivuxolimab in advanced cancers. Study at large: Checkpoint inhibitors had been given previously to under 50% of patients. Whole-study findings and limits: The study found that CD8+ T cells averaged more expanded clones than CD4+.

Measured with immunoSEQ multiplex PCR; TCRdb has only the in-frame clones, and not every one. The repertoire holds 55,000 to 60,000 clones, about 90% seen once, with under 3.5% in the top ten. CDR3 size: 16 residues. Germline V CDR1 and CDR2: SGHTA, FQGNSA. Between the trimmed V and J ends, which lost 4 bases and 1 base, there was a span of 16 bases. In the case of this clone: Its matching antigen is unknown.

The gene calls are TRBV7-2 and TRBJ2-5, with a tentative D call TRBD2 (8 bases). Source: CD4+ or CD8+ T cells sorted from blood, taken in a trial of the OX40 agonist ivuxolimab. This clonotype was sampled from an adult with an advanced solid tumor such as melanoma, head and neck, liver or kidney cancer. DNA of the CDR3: TGTGCCAGCAGCTGGGTAGCGGGACAGCTCCAAGAGACCCAGTACTTC. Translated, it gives CASSWVAGQLQETQYF.